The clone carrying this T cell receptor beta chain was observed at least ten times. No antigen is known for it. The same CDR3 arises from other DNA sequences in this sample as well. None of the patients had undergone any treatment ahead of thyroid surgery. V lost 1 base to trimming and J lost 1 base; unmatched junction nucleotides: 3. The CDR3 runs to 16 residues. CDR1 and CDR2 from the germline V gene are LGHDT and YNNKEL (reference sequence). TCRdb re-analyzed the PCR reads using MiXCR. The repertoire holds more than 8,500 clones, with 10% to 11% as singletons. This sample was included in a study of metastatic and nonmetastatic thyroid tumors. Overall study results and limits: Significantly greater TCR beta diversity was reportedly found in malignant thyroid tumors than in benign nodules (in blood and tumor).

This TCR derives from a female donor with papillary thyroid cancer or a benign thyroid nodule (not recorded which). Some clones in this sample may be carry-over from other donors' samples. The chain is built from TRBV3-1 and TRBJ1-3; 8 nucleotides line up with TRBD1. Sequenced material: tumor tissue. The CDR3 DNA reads TGTGCCAGCAGCCAAGGACAGGGGCGATCTGGAAACACCATATATTTT. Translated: CASSQGQGRSGNTIYF.